The clone carrying this T cell receptor beta chain was seen at least ten times. The length of the CDR3 is 14 residues. Trimming took 3 bases from V and 2 from J, leaving 11 bases between them. Germline CDR1 LGHNA, CDR2 YSLEER. The data belong to a study of T cells after yellow fever vaccination. In making TCR cDNA, 5'RACE template switching added a universal primer site and UMIs to it. TCRdb passed the 5' RACE reads through MiXCR, listing each CDR3 protein once. This sample has some 200,000 distinct CDR3 sequences, with about 11% found just once. The TCR comes from a young man who received the YFV17D yellow fever vaccine. The sample was CD8+ T cells sorted from PBMCs, taken 15 days after the yellow fever booster vaccination. This chain uses TRBV4-3 with TRBJ2-7, with D perhaps matching TRBD1 (5 bases). The CDR3 nucleotides are TGCGCCAGCAGCCATGAAGGGGCGACCTACGAGCAGTACTTC. Translated: CASSHEGATYEQYF.